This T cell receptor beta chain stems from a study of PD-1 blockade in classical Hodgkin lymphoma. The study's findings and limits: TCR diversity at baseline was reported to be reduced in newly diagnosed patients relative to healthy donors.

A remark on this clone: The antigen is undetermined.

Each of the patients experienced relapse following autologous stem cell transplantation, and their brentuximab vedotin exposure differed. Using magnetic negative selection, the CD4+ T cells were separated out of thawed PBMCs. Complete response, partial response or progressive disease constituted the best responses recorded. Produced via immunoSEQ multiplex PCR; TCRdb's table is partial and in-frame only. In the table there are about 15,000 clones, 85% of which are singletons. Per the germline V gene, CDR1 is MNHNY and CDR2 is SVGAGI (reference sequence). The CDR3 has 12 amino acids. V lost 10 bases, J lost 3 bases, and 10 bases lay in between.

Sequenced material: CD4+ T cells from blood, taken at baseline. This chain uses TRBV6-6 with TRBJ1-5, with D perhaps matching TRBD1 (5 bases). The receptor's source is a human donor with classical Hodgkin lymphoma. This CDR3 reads CATTGPNQPQHF. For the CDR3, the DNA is TGTGCCACCACAGGCCCCAATCAGCCCCAGCATTTT.